The entry that follows covers one T cell receptor (beta chain) sequence. What it binds is not known. The CDR3 consists of 14 residues. Germline V gene data show CDR1 as SGHNT and CDR2 as YYREEE (reference sequence). J lost 8 bases, V lost 0 bases, and 2 bases had no gene match. This entry is derived from a study of T-cell memory formation after mild COVID-19. About the study: Clustering of TCRs was largely donor specific.

Study-wide points: Clones that contracted from day 15 to 85 had balanced CD4/CD8; later expanders were CD4+ biased. Prior to infection, memory already included some responding clones, suggesting cross-reactive memory joined.

One entry per CDR3 protein results from TCRdb running MiXCR on the 5' RACE reads. Seen here are tens of thousands of distinct CDR3 sequences, roughly 16% observed once, and the top ten hold around two fifths. This clonotype was obtained from a man between 18 and 29 years old who had mild COVID-19 (a few samples of this study predate the infection). Cell type and time point are not known. The chain links TRBV5-4 to TRBJ2-1; 10 bases align to TRBD2. Sequencing was performed on PBMCs or a T cell subset sorted from them (not recorded which). The CDR3 here is CASSLELAGDEQFF. The DNA of the CDR3 is TGTGCCAGCAGCTTGGAGCTAGCGGGGGATGAGCAGTTCTTC.